Presented here are 20 T cell receptor beta chains from one specimen sequenced in a study of identical twins. TCRdb reprocessed the 5' RACE reads with MiXCR, giving one entry per CDR3 protein. The profile shows approximately 530,000 distinct CDR3 sequences, approximately 20% of them singletons. These records were also assigned to another study, of yellow fever vaccine responses in identical twins.

The sequenced sample was CD4+ T cells sorted from blood. Source of these receptors: a woman aged 18-35 years in good health.

Only a few counts were recorded for this clonotype. The chain is built from TRBV10-3 and TRBJ2-1, with 10 bases aligning to TRBD1. V lost 6 bases to trimming and J lost 8 bases; unmatched junction nucleotides: 13. CDR1 and CDR2 from the germline V gene are ENHRY and SYGVKD. The CDR3 consists of 16 residues. CDR3: CAIRPSADRGSHEQFF. For the CDR3, the DNA is TGTGCCATCAGACCCTCTGCGGACAGGGGGTCACATGAGCAGTTCTTC.

CDR3 bases: TGTGCCAGCAGTGATATGCGACATACGCAGTATTTT. This translates into CASSDMRHTQYF. The chain combines TRBV2 with TRBJ2-3; D is undetermined. V was shortened by 3 bases and J by 7 bases, with 8 bases between the two germline ends. CDR3 length: 12 residues. The V gene's germline CDR1 is SNHLY and CDR2 FYNNEI.

The chain is built from TRBV7-2 and TRBJ1-2, with D possibly matching TRBD1 (5 bases). Germline lookup yields CDR1 SGHTA and CDR2 FQGNSA. The CDR3 spans 15 residues. V was cut by 1 base and J by 2 bases, with 11 bases left in between. The CDR3 spells CASSLEPGRNYGYTF. The CDR3 nucleotides read TGTGCCAGCAGCTTAGAGCCAGGGAGAAACTATGGCTACACCTTC.

The V call is TRBV20-1, the J call TRBJ1-1; D remains ambiguous. CDR1 DFQATT and CDR2 SNEGSKA come from the germline V gene (reference sequence). The V and J ends lost 7 bases and 1 base respectively, with 10 bases between them. The CDR3 is 12 residues long. CDR3 loop: CSGGSSNTEAFF. The CDR3 nucleotides are TGCAGTGGAGGCAGCTCGAACACTGAAGCTTTCTTT.

This chain joins TRBV20-1 and TRBJ1-1; possibly TRBD1 for D (5 bases). In germline, CDR1 is DFQATT, CDR2 SNEGSKA (reference sequence). CDR3 length equals 12 residues. V lost 7 bases, J lost 4 bases, and 13 bases lay in between. The CDR3 protein is CSGTSRATEAFF. The CDR3 nucleotides read TGCAGTGGGACGAGCAGGGCCACTGAAGCTTTCTTT.

J is TRBJ2-2 and V is TRBV5-1; D might be TRBD1 or TRBD2, each matching 5 bases. This CDR3 is built from 16 residues. V was cut by 4 bases and J by 1 base, with 14 bases left in between. Germline V gene lookup returns CDR1 SGHRS and CDR2 YFSETQ. DNA of the CDR3: TGCGCCAGCAGCCCCCCGGGACCGCTGAACACCGGGGAGCTGTTTTTT. Translating gives CASSPPGPLNTGELFF.

The genes are TRBV9 and TRBJ2-1, with TRBD2 identical over 14 bases. This CDR3 is built from 16 residues. From germline, CDR1 is SGDLS and CDR2 YYNGEE. Trimming at V came to 4 bases and at J to 8 bases, leaving 8 bases not matched to a gene. This CDR3 is CASSKKSGLAGDEQFF. The CDR3 DNA reads TGTGCCAGCAGCAAAAAATCGGGACTAGCGGGAGATGAGCAGTTCTTC.

The chain is built from TRBV29-1 and TRBJ1-4, with 7 bases matching TRBD1. Germline lookup yields CDR1 SQVTM and CDR2 ANQGSEA. The CDR3 is made up of 14 amino acids. V lost 6 bases, J lost 10 bases, and 14 bases stayed unmatched. This chain's CDR3 is CSVDNRGIGGKLFF. The CDR3 bases are TGCAGCGTCGACAACAGGGGAATAGGTGGAAAACTGTTTTTT.

The J gene is TRBJ2-1, the V gene TRBV5-1; 8 bases fit TRBD2. Germline assignment: CDR1 SGHRS and CDR2 YFSETQ. The CDR3 covers 17 residues. The V and J ends lost 0 bases and 2 bases, in that order; junction bases with no gene match: 7. CDR3 amino acids: CASSLGTSGLTYNEQFF. DNA of the CDR3: TGCGCCAGCAGCTTGGGAACTAGCGGACTAACCTACAATGAGCAGTTCTTC. Combining the CDR3 with reference TRBV5-1 and TRBJ2-1 gives the whole variable domain KAGVTQTPRYLIKTRGQQVTLSCSPISGHRSVSWYQQTPGQGLQFLFEYFSETQRNKGNFPGRFSGRQFSNSRSEMNVSTLELGDSALYLCASSLGTSGLTYNEQFFGPGTRLTVL.

This sequence joins TRBV12-3 or TRBV12-4 and TRBJ2-1; 8 bases are a match to TRBD2. This CDR3 has 19 residues. Trimming cost V 1 base and J 2 bases; bases outside gene matches: 13. The CDR3 region has the DNA TGTGCCAGCAGTTTAGTCTGGGCTAGCGGGCGAGGGGCCTACAATGAGCAGTTCTTC. Amino acids: CASSLVWASGRGAYNEQFF.

In DNA, the CDR3 is TGTGCCAGCAGCTTCTTACTAGCGGGGTCGGGCAATGAGCAGTTCTTC. It yields the protein CASSFLLAGSGNEQFF. The chain couples TRBV7-9 to TRBJ2-1, with 10 bases lining up with TRBD2. This CDR3 region has 16 residues. V lost 3 bases to trimming and J lost 6 bases; unmatched junction nucleotides: 8. Germline loops: CDR1 SEHNR, CDR2 FQNEAQ (reference sequence).

This clonotype was detected ten times or more. The rearrangement links TRBV12-3 or TRBV12-4 to TRBJ2-2, with D unclear. V gave up 7 bases and J gave up 4 bases, with 4 bases separating them. This CDR3 has 11 residues. The CDR3 DNA reads as TGTGCCAGCACCGTCACCGGGGAGCTGTTTTTT. It encodes CASTVTGELFF.

The chain employs TRBV7-9 and TRBJ1-2, with a weak D call TRBD1 (6 bases). CDR1 is SEHNR, CDR2 FQNEAQ, per germline (reference sequence). This CDR3 has 15 residues. V lost 5 bases to trimming and J lost 2 bases, with 15 bases between them. As DNA, the CDR3 is TGTGCCAGCAGCCCCGCCCAGGACAGCAACTATGGCTACACCTTC. This encodes CASSPAQDSNYGYTF. Looking up the rest from reference TRBV7-9 and TRBJ1-2 gives the full variable domain: DTGVSQNPRHKITKRGQNVTFRCDPISEHNRLYWYRQTLGQGPEFLTYFQNEAQLEKSRLLSDRFSAERPKGSFSTLEIQRTEQGDSAMYLCASSPAQDSNYGYTFGSGTRLTVV.

This clonotype was seen more than once but under ten times. The chain uses TRBV28 and TRBJ2-7; TRBD2 might be the D (5 bases). The CDR3 covers 13 residues. V was clipped by 2 bases and J by 3 bases, with 8 bases between them. Germline CDR1 MDHEN, CDR2 SYDVKM. DNA of the CDR3: TGTGCCAGCAGTTTACGGGGTGACTACGAGCAGTACTTC. Translated: CASSLRGDYEQYF.

V and J are TRBV20-1 and TRBJ2-6; no firm D call. Trimming took 6 bases from V and 4 from J, leaving 10 bases between them. Germline V gives CDR1 DFQATT, CDR2 SNEGSKA (reference sequence). The CDR3 length is 13 residues. In DNA, the CDR3 is TGCAGTGCCAGTTCCACAGGGGCCAACGTCCTGACTTTC. This encodes CSASSTGANVLTF.

The gene calls are TRBV10-3 and TRBJ2-7; D not certain. V was shortened by 0 bases and J by 6 bases, with 12 bases between the two germline ends. In germline, CDR1 is ENHRY, CDR2 SYGVKD. CDR3 length equals 14 residues. CDR3 coding DNA: TGTGCCATCAGTGAGTCGGTGACGGCGACCGAGCAGTACTTC. Its protein is CAISESVTATEQYF.

This chain links TRBV28 with TRBJ2-3; D possibly matches TRBD1 or TRBD2 (6 bases each). This CDR3 comprises 16 residues. CDR1 is MDHEN, CDR2 SYDVKM, per germline. Between the trimmed V and J ends, which lost 4 bases and 6 bases, there was a span of 20 bases. In DNA form, the CDR3 reads TGTGCCAGCAGTTACGAGGGAGGAAGAAGGGGGGATACGCAGTATTTT. Translation gives CASSYEGGRRGDTQYF.

This clonotype was observed a handful of times. The chain is built from TRBV20-1 and TRBJ1-5; 7 nucleotides match TRBD1. Trimming took 3 bases from V and 4 from J; bases not matched to a gene: 18. CDR1 and CDR2 (germline): DFQATT, SNEGSKA (reference sequence). The CDR3 runs to 18 residues. This CDR3 reads CSASRAGGAYLSNQPQHF. As DNA, the CDR3 is TGCAGTGCTAGCCGCGCAGGGGGTGCCTATTTGTCGAATCAGCCCCAGCATTTT.

There are a few counts of this clonotype. The chain couples TRBV12-3 or TRBV12-4 to TRBJ2-3; TRBD2 matches at 8 bases. The CDR3 has 14 amino acids. J was trimmed by 6 bases and V by 3 bases; bases with no gene match: 5. The CDR3 loop reads CASSLRSGGDTQYF. In DNA, the CDR3 is TGTGCCAGCAGTTTGAGGAGCGGGGGCGATACGCAGTATTTT.

This clonotype was seen more than once but under ten times. The genes are TRBV6-1 and TRBJ2-3; D is ambiguous. The V end was cut by 6 bases, the J end by 0 bases, with 10 bases between. The CDR3 runs to 14 residues. Per germline, CDR1 MNHNS and CDR2 SASEGT. The CDR3 DNA follows: TGTGCCAGCAGGGAGAGGCCCAGCACAGATACGCAGTATTTT. Residues: CASRERPSTDTQYF.